A selection of T cell receptor beta chains follows, all from one sample in a study of T cells in localized non-small cell lung cancer. Libraries were prepared by immunoSEQ multiplex PCR; TCRdb keeps only in-frame clonotypes and omits some of them. The data contain approximately 3,000 clones, around 25% of them singletons. Sample: lung tumor tissue, taken before any cancer treatment. The receptors were sampled from a male donor older than 55 with stage III lung adenocarcinoma. Both conserved end residues are part of each CDR3. The order of the fields is J gene, D gene, V gene, clone size, CDR3 protein, CDR3 DNA. D genes are given only for firm matches. Where a row states a size, it is once, few, many or the class of an expanded clone; other rows omit it.

J gene: TRBJ1-1
D gene: TRBD1
V gene: TRBV11-3
clone size: medium-sized
CDR3 protein: CASSLLPPGQGASFF
CDR3 DNA: TGTGCCAGCAGCTTACTGCCTCCCGGACAGGGTGCATCTTTCTTT

J gene: TRBJ1-1
D gene: NA
V gene: TRBV1
clone size: few
CDR3 protein: CASSQPGQGNTEAFF
CDR3 DNA: TGCGCCAGCAGCCAACCAGGACAGGGGAACACTGAAGCTTTCTTT

J gene: TRBJ1-1
D gene: NA
V gene: TRBV14
clone size: large
CDR3 protein: CASSQVGGAFF
CDR3 DNA: TGTGCCAGCAGCCAAGTAGGGGGAGCTTTCTTT

J gene: TRBJ2-7
D gene: NA
V gene: TRBV1
clone size: NA
CDR3 protein: CASSRGEPYYEQYF
CDR3 DNA: TGCGCCAGCAGCCGAGGGGAACCCTACTACGAGCAGTACTTC

J gene: TRBJ2-7
D gene: NA
V gene: TRBV18
clone size: large
CDR3 protein: CASSPEGYAIDEQYF
CDR3 DNA: TGTGCCAGCTCACCCGAAGGCTACGCCATCGACGAGCAGTACTTC

J gene: TRBJ2-2
D gene: TRBD2
V gene: TRBV11-3
clone size: medium-sized
CDR3 protein: CASSLRTSNAGELFF
CDR3 DNA: TGTGCCAGCAGCTTGAGGACTAGCAACGCCGGGGAGCTGTTTTTT

J gene: TRBJ2-1
D gene: TRBD2
V gene: TRBV28
clone size: large
CDR3 protein: CASNNRGDEQFF
CDR3 DNA: TGTGCCAGCAATAACCGGGGGGATGAGCAGTTCTTC

J gene: TRBJ2-6
D gene: NA
V gene: TRBV11-3
clone size: many
CDR3 protein: CASSLAGTGANVLTF
CDR3 DNA: TGTGCCAGCAGCTTGGCCGGAACAGGGGCCAACGTCCTGACTTTC

J gene: TRBJ1-1
D gene: NA
V gene: TRBV5-1
clone size: NA
CDR3 protein: CASSSMGGSTEAFF
CDR3 DNA: TGCGCCAGCAGCTCCATGGGGGGTTCCACTGAAGCTTTCTTT

J gene: TRBJ1-5
D gene: NA
V gene: TRBV11-3
clone size: few
CDR3 protein: CASSLALMDGGNQPQHF
CDR3 DNA: TGTGCCAGCAGCTTGGCCCTGATGGATGGGGGCAATCAGCCCCAGCATTTT

J gene: TRBJ2-3
D gene: NA
V gene: TRBV19
clone size: NA
CDR3 protein: CASSIVPRQDKDTQYF
CDR3 DNA: TGTGCCAGTAGTATAGTACCGAGACAGGACAAAGATACGCAGTATTTT

J gene: TRBJ2-1
D gene: NA
V gene: TRBV29-1
clone size: NA
CDR3 protein: CSVVKQVMSSYNEQFF
CDR3 DNA: TGCAGCGTTGTGAAACAAGTAATGAGCTCCTACAATGAGCAGTTCTTC

J gene: TRBJ1-1
D gene: NA
V gene: TRBV15
clone size: few
CDR3 protein: CATSRDSHRVEKAFF
CDR3 DNA: TGTGCCACCAGCAGAGATTCCCACAGGGTGGAAAAAGCTTTCTTT

J gene: TRBJ1-5
D gene: NA
V gene: TRBV19
clone size: NA
CDR3 protein: CASRGNVSNQPQHF
CDR3 DNA: TGTGCCAGTAGAGGTAATGTTAGCAATCAGCCCCAGCATTTT

J gene: TRBJ1-6
D gene: TRBD1
V gene: TRBV10-2
clone size: once
CDR3 protein: CASSEGTGNSPLHF
CDR3 DNA: TGCGCCAGCAGTGAGGGGACAGGCAATTCACCCCTCCACTTT

J gene: TRBJ1-3
D gene: NA
V gene: TRBV5-1
clone size: once
CDR3 protein: CASSLGGAFSGNTIYF
CDR3 DNA: TGCGCCAGCAGCTTAGGAGGGGCTTTCTCTGGAAACACCATATATTTT

J gene: TRBJ1-2
D gene: TRBD1
V gene: TRBV14
clone size: few
CDR3 protein: CASSQVWTGTGNGYTF
CDR3 DNA: TGTGCCAGCAGCCAAGTCTGGACCGGGACAGGGAATGGCTACACCTTC

J gene: TRBJ2-1
D gene: NA
V gene: TRBV1
clone size: many
CDR3 protein: CASSQELPGLAGSNEQFF
CDR3 DNA: TGCGCCAGCAGCCAAGAGCTCCCGGGACTAGCGGGGTCCAATGAGCAGTTCTTC

J gene: TRBJ2-2
D gene: NA
V gene: TRBV12-5
clone size: few
CDR3 protein: CASESAYTGELFF
CDR3 DNA: TGTGCCAGTGAGTCAGCGTACACCGGGGAGCTGTTTTTT

J gene: TRBJ2-7
D gene: NA
V gene: TRBV18
clone size: NA
CDR3 protein: CASSPTASVYEQYF
CDR3 DNA: TGTGCCAGCTCACCCACCGCCTCGGTGTACGAGCAGTACTTC

J gene: TRBJ1-2
D gene: TRBD1
V gene: TRBV11-3
clone size: NA
CDR3 protein: CASSLVSGGGYGYTF
CDR3 DNA: TGTGCCAGCAGCTTAGTTTCAGGGGGCGGTTATGGCTACACCTTC

J gene: TRBJ2-3
D gene: NA
V gene: TRBV18
clone size: NA
CDR3 protein: CASSPAGEGTDTQYF
CDR3 DNA: TGTGCCAGCTCACCAGCGGGCGAAGGGACAGATACGCAGTATTTT

J gene: TRBJ1-1
D gene: TRBD1
V gene: TRBV6-8
clone size: medium-sized
CDR3 protein: CASSYSPGGDTEAFF
CDR3 DNA: TGTGCCAGCAGTTACAGCCCAGGGGGAGACACTGAAGCTTTCTTT

J gene: TRBJ1-1
D gene: NA
V gene: TRBV19
clone size: NA
CDR3 protein: CASSMDSSRTEAFF
CDR3 DNA: TGTGCCAGTAGCATGGACAGCTCAAGAACTGAAGCTTTCTTT

J gene: TRBJ2-2
D gene: NA
V gene: TRBV11-3
clone size: few
CDR3 protein: CASSPGQNTGELFF
CDR3 DNA: TGTGCCAGCAGCCCGGGACAGAACACCGGGGAGCTGTTTTTT

J gene: TRBJ2-2
D gene: NA
V gene: TRBV19
clone size: few
CDR3 protein: CASQRGGTGELFF
CDR3 DNA: TGTGCCAGTCAAAGGGGAGGAACCGGGGAGCTGTTTTTT

J gene: TRBJ2-7
D gene: NA
V gene: TRBV28
clone size: NA
CDR3 protein: CASSLGPEGFEQYF
CDR3 DNA: TGTGCCAGCAGTCTCGGACCGGAGGGATTCGAGCAGTACTTC

J gene: TRBJ2-6
D gene: NA
V gene: TRBV19
clone size: few
CDR3 protein: CASSIIPTGANVLTF
CDR3 DNA: TGTGCCAGTAGTATAATACCTACGGGGGCCAACGTCCTGACTTTC

J gene: TRBJ2-2
D gene: TRBD2
V gene: TRBV9
clone size: few
CDR3 protein: CASSVGGGRLSSGELFF
CDR3 DNA: TGTGCCAGCAGCGTAGGGGGCGGGAGGCTCTCCTCCGGGGAGCTGTTTTTT

J gene: TRBJ1-1
D gene: TRBD1
V gene: TRBV9
clone size: NA
CDR3 protein: CASTLRQGAGTEAFF
CDR3 DNA: TGTGCCAGCACACTCAGACAGGGGGCGGGCACTGAAGCTTTCTTT

J gene: TRBJ2-1
D gene: TRBD2
V gene: TRBV10-3
clone size: NA
CDR3 protein: CAISEGRGGRQFF
CDR3 DNA: TGTGCCATCAGTGAGGGAAGGGGCGGGAGACAGTTCTTC

J gene: TRBJ1-2
D gene: NA
V gene: TRBV5-1
clone size: NA
CDR3 protein: CASSLGGAVNYGYTF
CDR3 DNA: TGCGCCAGCAGCTTGGGAGGGGCAGTTAACTATGGCTACACCTTC

J gene: TRBJ2-5
D gene: TRBD1
V gene: TRBV19
clone size: NA
CDR3 protein: CASRTGDSRQETQYF
CDR3 DNA: TGTGCCAGTAGGACCGGGGACAGTCGCCAAGAGACCCAGTACTTC

J gene: TRBJ2-7
D gene: TRBD1
V gene: TRBV15
clone size: NA
CDR3 protein: CATGRQGVSYEQYF
CDR3 DNA: TGTGCCACCGGGCGCCAGGGGGTCTCCTACGAGCAGTACTTC

J gene: TRBJ2-1
D gene: NA
V gene: TRBV11-3
clone size: few
CDR3 protein: CASSLTRAFGRDEQFF
CDR3 DNA: TGTGCCAGCAGCCTAACTCGGGCATTTGGTCGAGATGAGCAGTTCTTC

J gene: TRBJ1-5
D gene: TRBD1
V gene: TRBV6-8
clone size: NA
CDR3 protein: CASSYGTETQPQHF
CDR3 DNA: TGTGCCAGCAGTTACGGGACAGAGACACAGCCCCAGCATTTT

J gene: TRBJ2-2
D gene: NA
V gene: TRBV6-8
clone size: few
CDR3 protein: CASSPGTGTGYTGELFF
CDR3 DNA: TGTGCCAGCAGTCCTGGGACCGGGACGGGATACACCGGGGAGCTGTTTTTT

J gene: TRBJ2-1
D gene: TRBD2
V gene: TRBV5-1
clone size: once
CDR3 protein: CASSLGAGGRSYNEQFF
CDR3 DNA: TGCGCCAGCAGCTTGGGAGCGGGGGGCCGATCCTACAATGAGCAGTTCTTC

J gene: TRBJ1-5
D gene: NA
V gene: TRBV25-1
clone size: NA
CDR3 protein: CASSNRDQPQHF
CDR3 DNA: TGTGCCAGCAGCAACAGGGATCAGCCCCAGCATTTT

J gene: TRBJ1-5
D gene: NA
V gene: TRBV30
clone size: NA
CDR3 protein: CAWSPPGHRNQPQHF
CDR3 DNA: TGTGCCTGGAGTCCCCCGGGACACCGCAATCAGCCCCAGCATTTT